The rows below give T cell receptor beta chains drawn from one sample of a study of shared clonotypes between healthy human individuals. Using immunoSEQ multiplex PCR, the repertoire was profiled, and TCRdb retains in-frame clones only, with some absent. Of approximately 600,000 clones detected, 90% to 95% appear once; the ten largest clones hold about 0.11%. Material: naive CD8+ T cells sorted from blood. The receptors derive from a woman in her thirties in good health. CDR3s include the opening cysteine and the closing phenylalanine or tryptophan. The order of the fields is V gene, D gene, J gene, CDR3 DNA, CDR3 protein. The D gene is left open where the match is weak.

>TRBV10-3|-|TRBJ1-5
TGTGCCATCCAACAGGCGGGCAATCAGCCCCAGCATTTT
CAIQQAGNQPQHF
>TRBV21-1|-|TRBJ2-5
TGTGCCAGAGGGGGACAGCAATACGGGACCCAGTACTTC
CARGGQQYGTQYF
>TRBV5-6|-|TRBJ1-1
TGTGCCAGCAGCTTGCGTGGGCACCCCTCCGGGGCTTTCTTT
CASSLRGHPSGAFF
>TRBV29-1|-|TRBJ2-1
TGCAGCCTCTGGGACGTACAGCAGTTCTTC
CSLWDVQQFF
>TRBV5-4|-|TRBJ2-2
TGTGCCAGCAGCGGCGAGGGCCGGGAGCTGTTTTTT
CASSGEGRELFF
>TRBV21-1|-|TRBJ1-2
TGCGTAAGAGGGGCAGGGGGCCTTCCAGGCTACACCTTC
CVRGAGGLPGYTF
>TRBV19|-|TRBJ2-7
TGTGCCAGTAACAATCCCCGAACAGGGATTGAGCAGTACTTC
CASNNPRTGIEQYF
>TRBV5-1|TRBD1|TRBJ1-1
TGCGCCAGCAGAGGGTTGAACAGGGGAGGCACTGAAGCTTTCTTT
CASRGLNRGGTEAFF
>TRBV28|TRBD1|TRBJ1-3
TGTGCCAGCAGTTTATCCCTACAGGGGAGGTTCTCTGGAAACACCATATATTTT
CASSLSLQGRFSGNTIYF
>TRBV7-6|-|TRBJ1-2
TGTGCCAGCAGCACGGGAGGGTATGGCTACACCTTC
CASSTGGYGYTF
>TRBV27|TRBD2|TRBJ2-2
TGTGCCAGCAGTTTATTAACTAGCGTGGGCACCGGGGAGCTGTTTTTT
CASSLLTSVGTGELFF
>TRBV5-1|-|TRBJ2-2
TGCGCCAGCAGCTTTAGGACGAACACCGGGGAGCTGTTTTTT
CASSFRTNTGELFF
>TRBV6-5|-|TRBJ1-3
TGTGCCAGCAGTTACGGAATAGGAGGAAACACCATATATTTT
CASSYGIGGNTIYF
>TRBV6-5|TRBD2|TRBJ2-1
TGTGCCAGCAGTCCCCTGTGGGAGGGCCTTAATGAGCAGTTCTTC
CASSPLWEGLNEQFF
>TRBV7-3|TRBD1|TRBJ1-1
TGTGCCAGCAGCAAAGGACAGGGGAACACTGAAGCTTTCTTT
CASSKGQGNTEAFF
>TRBV5-4|-|TRBJ2-5
TGTGCCAGCAGCGCCGGGGAGACCCAGTACTTC
CASSAGETQYF
>TRBV4-2|TRBD2|TRBJ2-3
TGTGCCAGCAGCCGTTTACTAGCGGGAGAAGGAGATACGCAGTATTTT
CASSRLLAGEGDTQYF
>TRBV2|TRBD2|TRBJ2-1
TGTGCCAGCAGTGTGTCAAGGGCGGAGGACCTAGCGGGCCACAATGAGCAGTTCTTC
CASSVSRAEDLAGHNEQFF